The following is a TCR beta chain sequence with its context. The data belong to a study of blood T cell repertoires in COVID-19. At the level of the study: The origin of the acute and convalescent COVID-19 samples was the United States, Italy and Spain. Sample material is recorded as cDNA or gDNA derived from T cells, B-cell-depleted T cells, or PBMCs.

CDR1 and CDR2 from the germline V gene are SGHTA and FQGNSA. The CDR3 spans 13 residues. Trimming left V 4 bases short and J 3 bases short, with 9 bases between. As processed by the authors: Nucleated cell number was recorded as an estimate derived from reference gene primer amplification. The table came from immunoSEQ multiplex PCR; TCRdb's copy has only in-frame clones and leaves some out. V and J calls and clone size are as listed in that table; D and trimming were resolved from the DNA. The data show over 200,000 clones, approximately 91% seen once. The chain combines TRBV7-2 with TRBJ1-1; a possible D gene is TRBD1 (6 bases). The receptor comes from a human donor in a cohort sampled during active COVID-19. Sequencing used peripheral blood. CDR3 sequence: CASSSGQYTEAFF. CDR3 sequence (DNA): TGTGCCAGCAGCTCCGGACAGTACACTGAAGCTTTCTTT.